Presented here are 14 T cell receptor beta chains from one specimen sequenced in a study of T cell repertoires in cytomegalovirus infection. For these receptors, no antigen is known. Each CDR3 protein gets one entry after TCRdb re-called the reads with MiXCR. The table has about 900,000 distinct CDR3 sequences, roughly 31% seen once. Material: cultured CD8+ T cells from PBMCs, obtained from culture after CMV antigen stimulation. All receptors come from a human donor in good health (CMV status not recorded). Some clones in this sample may be carry-over from other donors' samples.

This clonotype was counted ten times or more. The rearrangement links TRBV7-2 to TRBJ2-7; D unresolved. The CDR3 runs to 13 residues. V lost 3 bases to trimming and J lost 2 bases, with 8 bases between them. Per the germline V gene, CDR1 is SGHTA and CDR2 is FQGNSA. The CDR3 sequence: CASSFDGPYEQYV. The DNA of the CDR3 is TGTGCCAGCAGCTTCGACGGCCCCTACGAGCAGTACGTC.

The chain has TRBV7-9 and TRBJ2-1, with TRBD2 matching 7 bases. CDR3 length equals 16 residues. CDR1 SEHNR and CDR2 FQNEAQ come from the germline V gene (reference sequence). With 4 bases clipped from V and 0 bases from J, the junction kept 6 bases outside the gene matches. CDR3 DNA sequence: TGTGCCAGCAGCTACACTAGCGTTAGCTCCTACAATGAGCAGTTCTTC. Translated, it gives CASSYTSVSSYNEQFF.

The rearrangement links TRBV7-9 to TRBJ2-6; no clear D. This CDR3 has 16 amino acids. Germline CDR1 SEHNR, CDR2 FQNEAQ (reference sequence). Trimming shortened V by 7 bases and J by 1 base, and 14 bases separated the two germline ends. The CDR3 region is CASIPPHGSGANVLTF. For the CDR3, the DNA is TGTGCCAGCATCCCCCCCCACGGATCTGGGGCCAACGTCCTGACTTTC.

J is TRBJ2-1 and V is TRBV29-1; either TRBD1 or TRBD2 may fit D (5 bases each). CDR3 length equals 13 residues. The V gene's germline CDR1 is SQVTM and CDR2 ANQGSEA. Trimming left V 6 bases short and J 6 bases short, with 15 bases between. CDR3 in amino acids: CSVPRGAINEQFF. In nucleotides, the CDR3 is TGCAGCGTCCCCCGAGGGGCGATCAATGAGCAGTTCTTC.

This clonotype was seen more than once but under ten times. The rearrangement uses TRBV6-5 and TRBJ2-2; 11 bases agree with TRBD2. Germline assignment: CDR1 MNHEY and CDR2 SVGAGI. The trim removed 1 base at V and 0 bases at J, leaving 10 bases unmatched. The CDR3 is made up of 20 amino acids. CDR3 sequence (DNA): TGTGCCAGCAGTTACTACGTCCTAGCGGGGGGACTGTCGAACACCGGGGAGCTGTTTTTT. Protein: CASSYYVLAGGLSNTGELFF.

The chain employs TRBV28 and TRBJ1-2; the match to TRBD1 covers 10 bases. Per germline, CDR1 MDHEN and CDR2 SYDVKM. CDR3 length equals 14 residues. J gave up 7 bases and V 3 bases, and 5 bases lay outside the gene matches. CDR3 amino acids: CASSLTGGAFGYTF. The CDR3 DNA follows: TGTGCCAGCAGTTTGACAGGGGGCGCTTTTGGCTACACCTTC.

As to this clonotype: This may stem from a read error, because a much larger clone lies one nucleotide away. The chain carries TRBV28 and TRBJ2-1, with a tentative D call TRBD2 (7 bases). This CDR3 contains 15 residues. Per germline, CDR1 MDHEN and CDR2 SYDVKM. The CDR3 DNA sequence: TGTGACAGCAGTTTCTACCGGGGGGCATACAATGAGCAGTTCTTC. Protein sequence: CDSSFYRGAYNEQFF.

V usage is TRBV27 and J usage is TRBJ2-7; D might be TRBD2 (6 bases). Trimming took off 7 bases at V and 3 bases at J, with 19 bases between the two ends. Germline CDR1 MNHEY, CDR2 SMNVEV (reference sequence). The length of the CDR3 is 15 residues. CDR3 nucleotides: TGTGCCAGCACCCTCCGGGGGAAGGGCCACTACGAGCAGTACTTC. Translated, it gives CASTLRGKGHYEQYF.

In this sample, this clonotype turned up a few times. The genes are TRBV27 and TRBJ2-3, with TRBD2 identical over 8 bases. This CDR3 has 17 residues. The ends lost 1 base at V and 6 bases at J; junction bases unmatched: 12. Germline V gene data show CDR1 as MNHEY and CDR2 as SMNVEV (reference sequence). Here the CDR3 DNA reads TGTGCCAGCAGTTTATACCTCCCCGGGACTAGTGCCGATACGCAGTATTTT. Its translation is CASSLYLPGTSADTQYF.

This chain uses TRBV27 with TRBJ2-3; no firm D call. The CDR3 sequence is 13 residues long. The V end lost 3 bases, the J end lost 6 bases, and 10 bases lay between the germline ends. The germline V gene has CDR1 MNHEY and CDR2 SMNVEV (reference sequence). The CDR3 DNA reads as TGTGCCAGCAGTTTTGCAGGTTCCGATACGCAGTATTTT. It yields the protein CASSFAGSDTQYF.

On this clonotype: This could be a read error, since a much larger clone is one nucleotide away. The V gene is TRBV7-9, the J gene TRBJ2-3; D is ambiguous. Between the trimmed V and J ends, which lost 6 bases and 0 bases, there was a span of 7 bases. Germline V gene data show CDR1 as SEHNR and CDR2 as FQNEAQ (reference sequence). The CDR3 runs 13 residues. The CDR3 spells CASRYPSTDTQYF. The CDR3 DNA sequence: TGTGCCAGCAGGTACCCTAGCACAGATACGCAGTATTTT.

The chain carries TRBV18 and TRBJ2-1, with TRBD1 matching 7 bases. The V and J ends lost 6 bases and 2 bases, in that order; junction bases with no gene match: 13. This CDR3 comprises 17 residues. In germline, CDR1 is KGHSH, CDR2 LQKENI. This CDR3 reads CASSLKPTGFTYNEQFF. The DNA for the CDR3 is TGTGCCAGCTCCCTGAAACCGACAGGGTTCACCTACAATGAGCAGTTCTTC. The variable domain in full, with the rest retrieved from reference TRBV18 and TRBJ2-1, is NAGVMQNPRHLVRRRGQEARLRCSPMKGHSHVYWYRQLPEEGLKFMVYLQKENIIDESGMPKERFSAEFPKEGPSILRIQQVVRGDSAAYFCASSLKPTGFTYNEQFFGPGTRLTVL.

This clonotype was counted between two and nine times. The rearrangement uses TRBV7-6 and TRBJ2-3; 11 bases match TRBD2. The germline CDR1 and CDR2 sequences are SGHVS and FNYEAQ. The junction had 6 bases not matched to a gene; V was cut back by 2 bases and J by 5 bases. The CDR3 is 16 amino acids. CDR3 amino acids: CASSLMLAGGGDTQYF. DNA of the CDR3: TGTGCCAGCAGCTTAATGCTAGCGGGGGGTGGAGATACGCAGTATTTT.

Comment on this clonotype: This could be a read error, since a much larger clone is one nucleotide away. This chain links TRBV7-6 with TRBJ1-1; no clear D gene. The CDR3 has 13 residues. Per the germline V gene, CDR1 is SGHVS and CDR2 is FNYEAQ. This CDR3 reads CVSSPAMNTEAFF. In nucleotides, the CDR3 is TGTGTCAGCAGCCCGGCGATGAACACTGAAGCTTTCTTT.